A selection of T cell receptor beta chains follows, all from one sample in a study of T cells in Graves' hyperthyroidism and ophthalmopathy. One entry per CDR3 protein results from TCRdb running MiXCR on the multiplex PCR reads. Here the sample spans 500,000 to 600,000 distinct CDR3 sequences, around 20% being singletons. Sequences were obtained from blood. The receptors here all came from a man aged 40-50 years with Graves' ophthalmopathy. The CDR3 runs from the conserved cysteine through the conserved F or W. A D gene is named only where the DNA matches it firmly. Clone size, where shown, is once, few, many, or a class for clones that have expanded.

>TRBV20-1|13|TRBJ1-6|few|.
CGGRGGGNSPLHF
TGCGGGGGACGGGGGGGTGGGAACTCACCCCTCCACTTT
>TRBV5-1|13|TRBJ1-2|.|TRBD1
CASSGGQSPRYTF
TGCGCCAGCAGCGGGGGACAGTCGCCGCGCTACACCTTC
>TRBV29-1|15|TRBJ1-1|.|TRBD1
CSVRSPGQGNTEAFF
TGCAGCGTGAGAAGCCCGGGACAGGGGAACACTGAAGCTTTCTTT
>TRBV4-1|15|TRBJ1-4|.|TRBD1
CASSQGDRSNEKLFF
TGCGCCAGCAGCCAAGGGGACAGGTCAAATGAAAAACTGTTTTTT
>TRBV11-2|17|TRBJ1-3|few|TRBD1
CASSLIGTGVSGNTIYF
TGTGCCAGCAGCTTAATCGGGACAGGGGTGTCGGGAAACACCATATATTTT
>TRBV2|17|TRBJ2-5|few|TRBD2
CASRGRLAGALQETQYF
TGTGCCAGCAGGGGGAGACTAGCGGGGGCGCTACAAGAGACCCAGTACTTC
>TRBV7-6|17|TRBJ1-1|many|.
CASSFPSSGTQGPEAFF
TGTGCCAGCAGTTTTCCATCCTCGGGCACTCAAGGTCCTGAAGCTTTCTTT
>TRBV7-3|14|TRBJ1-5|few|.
CASSLTGIGQPQHF
TGTGCCAGCAGCTTAACGGGGATAGGCCAGCCCCAGCATTTT
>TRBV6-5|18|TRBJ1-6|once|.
CASRWLDSGVSYNSPLHF
TGTGCCAGCAGATGGTTGGACAGCGGTGTCTCGTATAATTCACCCCTCCACTTT
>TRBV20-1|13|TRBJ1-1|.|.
CSARNRQGTEAFF
TGCAGTGCTAGAAACAGACAAGGCACTGAAGCTTTCTTT
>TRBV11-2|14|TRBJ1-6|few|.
CASSLAERSTPLHF
TGTGCCAGCAGCTTAGCCGAGAGGTCTACTCCCCTCCACTTT
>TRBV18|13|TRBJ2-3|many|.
CASSPMRTDTQYF
TGTGCCAGCTCACCAATGCGCACAGATACGCAGTATTTT
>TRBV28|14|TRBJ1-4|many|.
CASSLTRVGGKLFF
TGTGCCAGCAGTTTAACCCGGGTGGGGGGCAAACTGTTTTTT
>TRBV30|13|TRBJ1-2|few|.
CAWGGNPNYGYTF
TGTGCCTGGGGGGGGAACCCTAACTATGGCTACACCTTC
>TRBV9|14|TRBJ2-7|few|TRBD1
CASSVGTDPYEQYF
TGTGCCAGCAGCGTCGGGACAGATCCCTACGAGCAGTACTTC
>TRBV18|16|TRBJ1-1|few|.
CASSPRGQGGNTEAFF
TGTGCCAGCTCACCACGGGGCCAGGGCGGGAACACTGAAGCTTTCTTT
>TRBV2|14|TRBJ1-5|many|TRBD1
CASRPTGVNQPQHF
TGTGCCAGCAGACCCACAGGGGTCAATCAGCCCCAGCATTTT
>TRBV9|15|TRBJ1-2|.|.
CASSPGGITNYGYTF
TGTGCCAGCAGCCCAGGCGGGATTACTAACTATGGCTACACCTTC
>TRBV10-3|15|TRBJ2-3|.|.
CAISESWGSTDTQYF
TGTGCCATCAGTGAGTCGTGGGGTAGCACAGATACGCAGTATTTT
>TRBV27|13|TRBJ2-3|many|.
CASSFPEPDTQYF
TGTGCCAGCAGTTTTCCGGAGCCAGATACGCAGTATTTT
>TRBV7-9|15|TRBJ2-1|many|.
CASSLGVGDYNEQFF
TGTGCCAGCAGCTTAGGTGTTGGGGACTACAATGAGCAGTTCTTC
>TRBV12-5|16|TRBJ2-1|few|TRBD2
CASGTYGTRYTNEQFF
TGTGCTAGTGGCACATACGGGACTAGGTACACCAATGAGCAGTTCTTC
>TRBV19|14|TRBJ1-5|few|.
CASRSLNQNQPQHF
TGTGCCAGTAGAAGTCTGAACCAAAATCAGCCCCAGCATTTT
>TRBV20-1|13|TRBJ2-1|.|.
CSSGRSHSSGQFF
TGCAGTTCCGGCAGGAGCCATAGTAGTGGGCAGTTCTTC
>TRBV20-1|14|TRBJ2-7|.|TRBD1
CSARGTGVAYEQYF
TGCAGTGCTAGAGGGACAGGGGTGGCCTACGAGCAGTACTTC
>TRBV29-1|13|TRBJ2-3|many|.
CSVEGGRTDTQYF
TGCAGCGTTGAAGGGGGGCGCACAGATACGCAGTATTTT
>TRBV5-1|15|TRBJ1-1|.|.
CASSLETDVPTEAFF
TGCGCCAGCAGCTTGGAGACAGATGTACCTACTGAAGCTTTCTTT
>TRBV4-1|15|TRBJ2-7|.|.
CASSQVEGVGYEQYF
TGCGCCAGCAGCCAAGTGGAAGGAGTAGGGTACGAGCAGTACTTC
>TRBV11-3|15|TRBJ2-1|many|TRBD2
CASSLTGAGYNEQFF
TGTGCCAGCAGCTTAACGGGAGCGGGGTACAATGAGCAGTTCTTC
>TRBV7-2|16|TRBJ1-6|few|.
CASRMKTISYNSPLHF
TGTGCCAGCAGGATGAAAACGATCTCCTATAATTCACCCCTCCACTTT
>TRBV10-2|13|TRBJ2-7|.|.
CASSESIVDGQYF
TGCGCCAGCAGTGAGTCGATTGTCGATGGGCAGTACTTC
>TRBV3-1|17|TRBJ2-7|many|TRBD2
CASSPRAVGRAGYEQYF
TGTGCCAGCAGCCCGCGGGCAGTCGGGAGGGCCGGGTACGAGCAGTACTTC
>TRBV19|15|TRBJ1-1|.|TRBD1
CAAKGQGTRKTEAFF
TGTGCAGCAAAGGGACAGGGGACCCGTAAGACTGAAGCTTTCTTT
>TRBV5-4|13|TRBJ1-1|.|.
CASSPPGEYEAFF
TGTGCCAGCAGCCCTCCCGGGGAATATGAAGCTTTCTTT
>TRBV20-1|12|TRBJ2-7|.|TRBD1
CSAGTGMREQYF
TGCAGTGCTGGGACAGGGATGAGGGAGCAGTACTTC
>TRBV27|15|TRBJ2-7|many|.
CASSLSGILAYEQYF
TGTGCCAGCAGTTTATCAGGAATACTCGCCTACGAGCAGTACTTC
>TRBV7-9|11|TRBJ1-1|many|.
CASSLDPEAFF
TGTGCCAGCAGCTTAGACCCTGAAGCTTTCTTT
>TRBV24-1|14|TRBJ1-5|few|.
CATSEQGNNQPQHF
TGTGCCACCAGTGAACAGGGAAACAATCAGCCCCAGCATTTT
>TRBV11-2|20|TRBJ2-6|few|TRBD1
CASSSSHRDREGSGANVLTF
TGTGCCAGCAGCTCCTCACACCGGGACAGGGAGGGATCTGGGGCCAACGTCCTGACTTTC
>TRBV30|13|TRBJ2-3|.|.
CAWSTVSVDTQYF
TGTGCCTGGAGTACCGTGTCAGTAGATACGCAGTATTTT
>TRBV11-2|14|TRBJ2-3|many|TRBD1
CASSKDRGRDTQYF
TGTGCCAGCAGCAAGGACAGGGGGCGAGATACGCAGTATTTT
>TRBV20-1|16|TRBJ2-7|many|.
CSAGSQGGPSSYEQYF
TGCAGTGCTGGTTCCCAGGGGGGGCCAAGCTCCTACGAGCAGTACTTC
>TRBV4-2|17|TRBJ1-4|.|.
CASSLTKLTAQYEKLFF
TGTGCCAGCAGCCTCACTAAGTTGACAGCACAGTATGAAAAACTGTTTTTT
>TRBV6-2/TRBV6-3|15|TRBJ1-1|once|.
CASSYSEASSPRAFF
TGTGCCAGCAGTTACTCGGAAGCCTCTTCGCCCAGAGCTTTCTTT
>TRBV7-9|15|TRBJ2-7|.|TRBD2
CASSLRGGFNYEQYF
TGTGCCAGCAGCTTACGGGGGGGATTCAACTACGAGCAGTACTTC
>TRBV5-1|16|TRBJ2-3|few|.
CASSLSPGGRADTQYF
TGCGCCAGCAGCTTGTCCCCAGGGGGGAGGGCAGATACGCAGTATTTT
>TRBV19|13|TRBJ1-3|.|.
CASMRFSGNTIYF
TGTGCCAGTATGAGATTCTCTGGAAACACCATATATTTT
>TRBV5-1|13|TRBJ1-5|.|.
CATPGQSDQPQHF
TGCGCCACCCCCGGGCAGTCGGATCAGCCCCAGCATTTT
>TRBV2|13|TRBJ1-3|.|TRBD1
CASSDRAKNTIYF
TGTGCCAGCAGCGACAGGGCCAAAAACACCATATATTTT
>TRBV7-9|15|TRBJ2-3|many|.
CASSSVLVPTDTQYF
TGTGCCAGCAGCTCAGTACTAGTGCCCACAGATACGCAGTATTTT
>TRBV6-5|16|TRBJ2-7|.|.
CASSYLSSYETREQYF
TGTGCCAGCAGTTACCTTTCTTCTTATGAGACGCGGGAGCAGTACTTC
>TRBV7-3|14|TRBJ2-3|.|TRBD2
CASSLAGGKDTQYF
TGTGCCAGCAGCTTAGCGGGGGGAAAAGATACGCAGTATTTT
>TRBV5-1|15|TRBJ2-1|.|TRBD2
CASSLGLAGEGEQFF
TGCGCCAGCAGCTTGGGCCTAGCGGGAGAGGGTGAGCAGTTCTTC
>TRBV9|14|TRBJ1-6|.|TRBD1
CASSVGDRGSPLHF
TGTGCCAGCAGCGTAGGGGACAGGGGTTCACCCCTCCACTTT
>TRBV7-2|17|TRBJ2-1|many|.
CASSFWGLASSYNEQFF
TGTGCCAGCAGCTTTTGGGGGCTAGCTTCATCCTACAATGAGCAGTTCTTC
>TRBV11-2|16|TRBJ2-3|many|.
CASSATVRRRTDTQYF
TGTGCCAGCAGCGCGACGGTACGACGGCGCACAGATACGCAGTATTTT
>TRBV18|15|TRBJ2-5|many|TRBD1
CASSPPGQKQETQYF
TGTGCCAGCTCACCACCGGGACAGAAACAAGAGACCCAGTACTTC